The clone carrying this TCR beta chain was counted between two and nine times. The antigen is not known. One base away lies a much larger clone, so this may be a sequencing read error. These data belong to a study of blood T cells in healthy people across ages. Study outcomes and limitations: Naive CD4+ cell counts and diversity both ran higher in long-lived than in aged donors. Estimates based on one million T cells were treated as lower bounds.

CDR1 and CDR2 from the germline V gene are DFQATT and SNEGSKA (reference sequence). The CDR3 totals 15 residues. Primed by a sample-barcoded 5' primer and a J-beta primer mix, a second PCR proceeded for 7 to 11 cycles. MiXCR, run by TCRdb on the 5' RACE reads, gives a single entry per CDR3 protein. This sample has hundreds of thousands of distinct CDR3 sequences, with 25% to 35% found just once. Input material: blood. This sequence originates from a woman older than 75 in good health. This sequence joins TRBV20-1 and TRBJ2-5; 8 nucleotides line up with TRBD2. The end of the DNA is better explained by TRBJ2-7, so the J call may be wrong. Here the CDR3 reads CSARSLGGGRPEQYF. The CDR3 coding sequence is TGCAGTGCTAGGAGTCTCGGCGGGGGGCGCCCCGAGCAGTACTTC.